Presented here are 26 T cell receptor beta chains from one specimen sequenced in a study of T cell responses to AZD1222 COVID-19 vaccine. The repertoire was sequenced with immunoSEQ multiplex PCR; TCRdb's copy has only in-frame clones and lacks some. The table includes under 200,000 clones, roughly 90% detected once. Sequenced material: peripheral blood, taken on day 0 of AZD1222 vaccination. Receptor source: an adult in good health.

The chain employs TRBV27 and TRBJ2-3; D possibly corresponds to TRBD1 (5 bases). The CDR3 totals 14 residues. In germline, CDR1 is MNHEY, CDR2 SMNVEV (reference sequence). Trimming pared 3 bases from V and 2 bases from J, leaving 9 bases between. The CDR3 loop is CASSFQGTTDTQYF. For the CDR3, the DNA is TGTGCCAGCAGTTTTCAGGGCACCACAGATACGCAGTATTTT.

This sequence joins TRBV6-2 or TRBV6-3 and TRBJ1-5; possible D gene TRBD1, 6 bases. CDR1 is MNHEY and CDR2 is SVGEGT in the germline V gene. The CDR3 is 14 amino acids. V was pared by 5 bases and J by 3 bases, with 11 bases between. As DNA, the CDR3 is TGTGCCAGCAGTCTTACAGGGCTCAATCAGCCCCAGCATTTT. Translation gives CASSLTGLNQPQHF.

The chain joins TRBV6-5 to TRBJ2-3; D is perhaps TRBD2 (6 bases). This CDR3 is 13 amino acids long. Germline CDR1 is MNHEY and CDR2 is SVGAGI. V was pared by 0 bases and J by 6 bases, with 7 bases between. Here the CDR3 reads CASSYSSGDTQYF. The CDR3 region has the DNA TGTGCCAGCAGTTACTCGAGCGGGGATACGCAGTATTTT.

This sequence joins TRBV6-5 and TRBJ1-6; 8 bases align to TRBD1. The V gene's germline CDR1 is MNHEY and CDR2 SVGAGI. Germline trimming cut 6 bases from V and 9 bases from J; bases unmatched to any gene: 10. The CDR3 has 15 residues. The CDR3 DNA reads TGTGCCAGCAGAGCTCAGGGGGCGATTAGTTCACCCCTCCACTTT. Protein: CASRAQGAISSPLHF.

V and J are TRBV7-8 and TRBJ1-5; possible D gene TRBD1, 5 bases. V lost 1 base, J lost 5 bases, and 9 bases lay in between. This CDR3 spans 14 amino acids. Per the germline V gene, CDR1 is SGHVS and CDR2 is FQNEAQ. In nucleotides, the CDR3 is TGTGCCAGCAGCTTAGGCTGGGGGGATCAGCCCCAGCATTTT. It is translated as CASSLGWGDQPQHF.

V gene TRBV7-9 combines with J gene TRBJ2-1; no definite D call. There are 14 residues in the CDR3. Trimming took off 10 bases at V and 1 base at J, with 14 bases between the two ends. The germline V gene has CDR1 SEHNR and CDR2 FQNEAQ (reference sequence). The CDR3 loop is CATPRGRSYNEQFF. As DNA, the CDR3 is TGTGCCACCCCCCGCGGACGATCCTACAATGAGCAGTTCTTC.

This clone has a single count. The rearrangement uses TRBV19 and TRBJ1-2; D possibly corresponds to TRBD1 (5 bases). Germline V lookup: CDR1 LNHDA, CDR2 SQIVND (reference sequence). This CDR3 is 14 amino acids long. V was cut by 5 bases and J by 10 bases, with 20 bases left in between. The CDR3 sequence is CASSLDGSSGHYTF. The CDR3 nucleotides read TGTGCCAGTAGTCTCGATGGGTCGTCAGGGCACTACACCTTC.

This rearrangement joins TRBV18 to TRBJ1-4; the match to TRBD1 covers 9 bases. The CDR3 is 14 amino acids. The V gene end was trimmed by 6 bases and the J gene end by 7 bases; junction bases not matched to a gene: 6. Germline CDR1 reads KGHSH; CDR2 reads LQKENI. The CDR3 region has the DNA TGTGCCAGCTCTTCCGACAGGGGGTCTGAAAAACTGTTTTTT. This sequence encodes CASSSDRGSEKLFF. Looking up the rest from reference TRBV18 and TRBJ1-4 gives the full variable domain: NAGVMQNPRHLVRRRGQEARLRCSPMKGHSHVYWYRQLPEEGLKFMVYLQKENIIDESGMPKERFSAEFPKEGPSILRIQQVVRGDSAAYFCASSSDRGSEKLFFGSGTQLSVL.

The rearrangement joins TRBV28 to TRBJ2-3; 8 nucleotides agree with TRBD2. Germline V gives CDR1 MDHEN, CDR2 SYDVKM. Trimming at V came to 2 bases and at J to 9 bases, leaving 7 bases not matched to a gene. CDR3 size: 14 residues. CDR3 DNA sequence: TGTGCCAGCAGTTTACCCGATAGCGGGAAAACGCAGTATTTT. Translation gives CASSLPDSGKTQYF.

In DNA, the CDR3 is TGTGCCAGCAGCAAAGTGTTAGTGAGACGACGCCTTGGGGGCTACACCTTC. It codes for CASSKVLVRRRLGGYTF. V is TRBV21-1 and J is TRBJ1-2. TRBV21-1 is termed a pseudogene. The CDR3 totals 17 residues.

This clone was seen once. The rearrangement joins TRBV7-9 to TRBJ1-4, with D uncertain. Germline V CDR1 and CDR2: SEHNR, FQNEAQ (reference sequence). The CDR3 is made up of 17 amino acids. Trimming stripped 5 bases from V and 0 bases from J, with 16 bases between. The CDR3 sequence is CASSGFSDGSTNEKLFF. CDR3 DNA: TGTGCCAGCAGCGGGTTCTCGGACGGTTCAACTAATGAAAAACTGTTTTTT. Based on the CDR3 plus reference TRBV7-9 and TRBJ1-4, the full variable domain is DTGVSQNPRHKITKRGQNVTFRCDPISEHNRLYWYRQTLGQGPEFLTYFQNEAQLEKSRLLSDRFSAERPKGSFSTLEIQRTEQGDSAMYLCASSGFSDGSTNEKLFFGSGTQLSVL.

V gene TRBV7-3 combines with J gene TRBJ2-1; a possible D gene is TRBD1 (7 bases). This CDR3 is 13 amino acids long. The germline V gene encodes CDR1 SGHTA and CDR2 FQGTGA. Deletions cut 6 bases from V and 14 bases from J, with 20 bases between. The CDR3 here is CASSPTGVREEFF. The CDR3 DNA sequence: TGTGCCAGCAGTCCTACAGGGGTGAGGGAGGAGTTCTTC.

The chain joins TRBV7-8 to TRBJ1-1; TRBD1 matches at 7 bases. Germline V gene sequence: CDR1 SGHVS, CDR2 FQNEAQ. The CDR3 covers 15 residues. The V segment lost 6 bases and the J segment 4 bases; nucleotides outside the gene matches: 11. This chain's CDR3 is CASSRTGTEATEAFF. The DNA of the CDR3 is TGTGCCAGCAGTCGTACCGGGACAGAGGCCACTGAAGCTTTCTTT.

The chain recombines TRBV5-1 with TRBJ2-7; D is perhaps TRBD2 (6 bases). V lost 2 bases to trimming and J lost 4 bases, with 7 bases between them. The CDR3 consists of 12 residues. Looked up from germline, CDR1 is SGHRS and CDR2 is YFSETQ. The CDR3 here is CASSFGGYEQYF. CDR3 DNA: TGCGCCAGCAGCTTTGGGGGGTACGAGCAGTACTTC. The variable domain in full, completed from reference TRBV5-1 and TRBJ2-7, reads KAGVTQTPRYLIKTRGQQVTLSCSPISGHRSVSWYQQTPGQGLQFLFEYFSETQRNKGNFPGRFSGRQFSNSRSEMNVSTLELGDSALYLCASSFGGYEQYFGPGTRLTVT.

This clone was counted a few times. The chain joins TRBV28 to TRBJ2-7, with TRBD2 identical over 9 bases. CDR1 MDHEN and CDR2 SYDVKM come from the germline V gene. The ends lost 5 bases at V and 1 base at J; junction bases unmatched: 6. CDR3 length equals 15 residues. The CDR3 loop reads CASSAGLAGSYEQYF. The CDR3 region has the DNA TGTGCCAGCAGTGCTGGCCTAGCGGGATCCTACGAGCAGTACTTC. The full variable domain, rest sourced from reference TRBV28 and TRBJ2-7, is DVKVTQSSRYLVKRTGEKVFLECVQDMDHENMFWYRQDPGLGLRLIYFSYDVKMKEKGDIPEGYSVSREKKERFSLILESASTNQTSMYLCASSAGLAGSYEQYFGPGTRLTVT.

The genes are TRBV5-4 and TRBJ2-1; tentatively, D is TRBD2 (5 bases). The germline CDR1 and CDR2 sequences are SGHNT and YYREEE (reference sequence). The CDR3 is made up of 17 amino acids. The V end was cut by 4 bases, the J end by 4 bases, with 21 bases between. The CDR3 is CASSLDPPSTLYNEQFF. CDR3 in DNA: TGTGCCAGCAGCCTCGACCCACCTAGCACCCTATACAATGAGCAGTTCTTC.

This chain joins TRBV3-1 (or the pseudogene TRBV3-2) and TRBJ2-7; D is possibly TRBD1 (6 bases). CDR3 length: 15 amino acids. CDR1 is LGHDT, CDR2 YNNKEL, per germline (reference sequence). With 1 base removed from V and 2 bases from J, the gap between germline ends came to 12 bases. As DNA, the CDR3 is TGTGCCAGCAGCCAAGGACAGGCCCCTACCTACGAGCAGTACTTC. This gives the protein CASSQGQAPTYEQYF.

This chain connects TRBV6-4 to TRBJ2-1; 14 positions agree with TRBD2. V shed 6 bases and J 3 bases; nucleotides not matched to a gene: 10. The CDR3 consists of 18 residues. Per germline, CDR1 MRHNA and CDR2 SNTAGT. The CDR3 sequence: CASSEEGGLAGVYNEQFF. As DNA, the CDR3 is TGTGCCAGCAGCGAAGAGGGGGGACTAGCGGGAGTCTACAATGAGCAGTTCTTC.

The chain joins TRBV27 to TRBJ2-7; tentative D call: TRBD1 (5 bases). Germline loops: CDR1 MNHEY, CDR2 SMNVEV (reference sequence). CDR3 length equals 13 residues. V lost 2 bases to trimming and J lost 5 bases, with 10 bases between them. This chain's CDR3 is CASSLQGSHEQYF. DNA of the CDR3: TGTGCCAGCAGTTTACAGGGTAGCCACGAGCAGTACTTC.

The genes are TRBV5-1 and TRBJ2-7, with D tentatively TRBD2 (6 bases). Trimming cost V 1 base and J 2 bases, with 19 bases left between them. From germline, CDR1 is SGHRS and CDR2 YFSETQ. The CDR3 extends over 17 amino acids. The CDR3: CASSLSVTGDQAYEQYF. CDR3 DNA: TGCGCCAGCAGCTTGTCGGTGACGGGGGACCAAGCCTACGAGCAGTACTTC.

The chain links TRBV5-6 to TRBJ2-5; D not certain. Germline V gene data show CDR1 as SGHDT and CDR2 as YYEEEE. The CDR3 runs to 13 residues. The germline V and J ends were trimmed by 4 bases and 2 bases, with 9 bases remaining between them. The CDR3 DNA reads as TGTGCCAGCAGCCCGACTGGTCAAGAGACCCAGTACTTC. Its protein is CASSPTGQETQYF. The full variable domain, with the rest looked up from reference TRBV5-6 and TRBJ2-5, is DAGVTQSPTHLIKTRGQQVTLRCSPKSGHDTVSWYQQALGQGPQFIFQYYEEEERQRGNFPDRFSGHQFPNYSSELNVNALLLGDSALYLCASSPTGQETQYFGPGTRLLVL.

This clone showed up just once. The genes are TRBV7-8 and TRBJ1-6; D is unclear. This CDR3 contains 14 residues. V was trimmed by 5 bases and J by 10 bases, leaving 15 bases between them. Germline-derived CDR1 and CDR2 are SGHVS and FQNEAQ. In DNA form, the CDR3 reads TGTGCCAGCAGCCGGGAGGCTCGGGAATCACCCCTCCACTTT. Translation gives CASSREARESPLHF. Complete variable domain (other parts from reference TRBV7-8 and TRBJ1-6): GAGVSQSPRYKVAKRGQDVALRCDPISGHVSLFWYQQALGQGPEFLTYFQNEAQLDKSGLPSDRFFAERPEGSVSTLKIQRTQQEDSAVYLCASSREARESPLHFGNGTRLTVT.

In regard to this clone: This sample includes further DNA sequences coding for the same CDR3. This rearrangement joins TRBV29-1 to TRBJ1-1; D is unclear. The germline V gene encodes CDR1 SQVTM and CDR2 ANQGSEA. CDR3 length: 11 residues. The V end lost 4 bases, the J end lost 0 bases, and 3 bases lay between the germline ends. CDR3 sequence: CSVAVNTEAFF. The CDR3 DNA sequence: TGCAGCGTTGCGGTGAACACTGAAGCTTTCTTT.

The chain combines TRBV7-8 with TRBJ2-7; D not certain. CDR3 length equals 14 residues. Trimming stripped 2 bases from V and 3 bases from J, with 11 bases between. The V gene's germline CDR1 is SGHVS and CDR2 FQNEAQ. CDR3 coding DNA: TGTGCCAGCAGCTTACGGGCTTCCCTCTACGAGCAGTACTTC. Translation: CASSLRASLYEQYF.

This clone was detected once. The genes are TRBV6-5 and TRBJ1-4; 10 bases match TRBD1. Germline-derived CDR1 and CDR2 are MNHEY and SVGAGI. This CDR3 contains 15 residues. The trim removed 6 bases at V and 6 bases at J, leaving 7 bases unmatched. The CDR3, as DNA: TGTGCCAGCAGCAGAAGACAGGGGGCGCATGAAAAACTGTTTTTT. Translating it yields CASSRRQGAHEKLFF.

This clone has just one count. J is TRBJ2-1 and V is TRBV27; D is possibly TRBD1 or TRBD2 (7 bases each). CDR3 size: 16 residues. The germline CDR1 and CDR2 sequences are MNHEY and SMNVEV (reference sequence). V was clipped by 5 bases and J by 5 bases, with 19 bases between them. The CDR3 reads CASSPPSRGGHNEQFF. CDR3 sequence (DNA): TGTGCCAGCAGTCCGCCGAGCAGGGGGGGGCACAATGAGCAGTTCTTC.